This T cell receptor beta chain was recorded in a study of metastatic and nonmetastatic thyroid tumors. TCRdb re-analyzed the PCR reads using MiXCR. This sample has tens of thousands of clones, with around 28% found just once. Prior to thyroid surgery, none of the patients had received any treatment. This clone appeared a few times. The sequence came from a male donor with papillary thyroid cancer or a benign thyroid nodule (not recorded which). Some clones in this sample may be carry-over from other donors' samples. Sequencing was carried out using blood.

DNA for the CDR3: TGTGCCAGCAGTGATATTAGTCAGAAGACCCAGTACTTC. Its protein product is CASSDISQKTQYF. The genes are TRBV2 and TRBJ2-5; no definite D call. Trimming took 3 bases from V and 6 from J, leaving 11 bases between them. The CDR3 is made up of 13 amino acids. Germline loops: CDR1 SNHLY, CDR2 FYNNEI. Looking up the rest from reference TRBV2 and TRBJ2-5 gives the full variable domain: EPEVTQTPSHQVTQMGQEVILRCVPISNHLYFYWYRQILGQKVEFLVSFYNNEISEKSEIFDDQFSVERPDGSNFTLKIRSTKLEDSAMYFCASSDISQKTQYFGPGTRLLVL.